One and the same sample provided the 23 T cell receptor beta chains below, sequenced in a study of blood T cell repertoires in COVID-19. The data were produced by immunoSEQ multiplex PCR, yet TCRdb's version contains in-frame clones alone and is incomplete. The profile shows approximately 200,000 clones, roughly 80% of them singletons. The sample taken for sequencing was peripheral blood. The source of these receptors is an older woman who had recovered from COVID-19.

This clone was counted between two and nine times. The chain combines TRBV6-2 or TRBV6-3 with TRBJ1-6; D gene ambiguous. The CDR3 totals 11 residues. The germline V gene has CDR1 MNHEY and CDR2 SVGEGT. The V end lost 4 bases, the J end lost 13 bases, and 8 bases lay between the germline ends. DNA for the CDR3: TGTGCCAGCAGTTCGACGGAGCCCCTCCACTTT. It encodes CASSSTEPLHF.

J is TRBJ1-3 and V is TRBV9; D is uncertain. The CDR3 runs 16 residues. V was clipped by 0 bases and J by 0 bases, with 10 bases between them. Germline-derived CDR1 and CDR2 are SGDLS and YYNGEE. CDR3 bases: TGTGCCAGCAGCGTAGGGCGGATCCTCTCTGGAAACACCATATATTTT. This gives the protein CASSVGRILSGNTIYF.

The chain recombines TRBV12-5 with TRBJ2-7; D is ambiguous. V was shortened by 3 bases and J by 3 bases, with 9 bases between the two germline ends. Germline V gene data show CDR1 as LGHNT and CDR2 as FRNRAP. The CDR3 length is 13 residues. CDR3 DNA sequence: TGTGCTAGTGGTTTACGTCCGGGCTACGAGCAGTACTTC. Its translation: CASGLRPGYEQYF.

The V call is TRBV5-1, the J call TRBJ2-7; a weak D match, TRBD2 (5 bases). The V end was cut by 2 bases, the J end by 5 bases, with 17 bases between. The germline gives CDR1 SGHRS, CDR2 YFSETQ. There are 15 residues in the CDR3. As DNA, the CDR3 is TGCGCCAGCAGCTTAGGCGACCGTTCCGGGGACGAGCAGTACTTC. Translation: CASSLGDRSGDEQYF.

This sequence joins TRBV5-1 and TRBJ2-3; 8 nucleotides match TRBD2. This CDR3 comprises 14 residues. Germline-derived CDR1 and CDR2 are SGHRS and YFSETQ. The trim removed 7 bases at V and 6 bases at J, leaving 10 bases unmatched. CDR3 protein: CASDTGGPRDTQYF. CDR3 DNA: TGCGCCAGCGACACGGGGGGGCCGAGGGATACGCAGTATTTT.

The V and J genes are TRBV2 and TRBJ1-2; a weak D match, TRBD1 (5 bases). CDR1 is SNHLY, CDR2 FYNNEI, per germline. CDR3 size: 11 residues. With 7 bases removed from V and 4 bases from J, the gap between germline ends came to 7 bases. The CDR3 here is CASNQGYGYTF. The CDR3 DNA follows: TGTGCCAGCAACCAGGGCTATGGCTACACCTTC.

This clone occurred once. V usage is TRBV7-9 and J usage is TRBJ2-3, with 9 positions matching TRBD1. The V segment lost 11 bases and the J segment 4 bases; nucleotides outside the gene matches: 13. Germline assignment: CDR1 SEHNR and CDR2 FQNEAQ (reference sequence). This CDR3 is built from 15 residues. In DNA, the CDR3 is TGTGCCGGCCTGTTGGGACAGGGTTCGGCAGATACGCAGTATTTT. Amino acids: CAGLLGQGSADTQYF.

The chain recombines TRBV11-2 with TRBJ2-3; a possible D gene is TRBD2 (7 bases). The V and J ends lost 5 bases and 0 bases respectively, with 21 bases between them. The CDR3 has 18 residues. The germline CDR1 and CDR2 sequences are SGHAT and FQNNGV. For the CDR3, the DNA is TGTGCCAGCAGCCCCGAGGCGGGGGCAACAACTAGCACAGATACGCAGTATTTT. It codes for CASSPEAGATTSTDTQYF.

V usage is TRBV3-1 (or the pseudogene TRBV3-2) and J usage is TRBJ1-1, with 8 bases that match TRBD1. The CDR3 sequence is 15 residues long. V dropped 2 bases and J dropped 8; count of bases not matched to a gene: 10. Germline-derived CDR1 and CDR2 are LGHDT and YNNKEL (reference sequence). The CDR3 spells CASSQSDRGAEEAFF. The CDR3 DNA sequence: TGTGCCAGCAGCCAATCCGACAGGGGAGCGGAAGAAGCTTTCTTT.

This clone was counted a single time. The rearrangement uses TRBV11-2 and TRBJ2-1; 12 bases match TRBD2. Germline V gives CDR1 SGHAT, CDR2 FQNNGV. CDR3 size: 19 residues. Unmatched junction bases numbered 16, after V lost 3 bases and J lost 7 bases. Here the CDR3 DNA reads TGTGCCAGCAGCTTCCCCCTGGCTGCTAGCGGGGGGGTTGGGAATGAGCAGTTCTTC. Its translation: CASSFPLAASGGVGNEQFF.

The sample holds one count of this clone. The chain carries TRBV5-4 and TRBJ2-7; TRBD1 matches 9 bases. Germline V CDR1 and CDR2: SGHNT, YYREEE (reference sequence). V shed 9 bases and J 0 bases; nucleotides not matched to a gene: 13. The CDR3 has 16 residues. CDR3 sequence: CATHLPGQGSSYEQYF. The CDR3, as DNA: TGTGCCACTCACCTGCCGGGACAGGGAAGCTCCTACGAGCAGTACTTC.

V and J are TRBV7-8 and TRBJ2-5; 8 bases line up with TRBD2. Losses at the gene ends were 4 bases for V and 3 bases for J; bases not matched to a gene: 13. The CDR3 totals 17 residues. Germline CDR1 and CDR2: SGHVS and FQNEAQ. The CDR3 bases are TGTGCCAGCAGCTCCTCGGGGGGGTCAGACCCGGAAGAGACCCAGTACTTC. Its translation: CASSSSGGSDPEETQYF. Looking up the rest from reference TRBV7-8 and TRBJ2-5 gives the full variable domain: GAGVSQSPRYKVAKRGQDVALRCDPISGHVSLFWYQQALGQGPEFLTYFQNEAQLDKSGLPSDRFFAERPEGSVSTLKIQRTQQEDSAVYLCASSSSGGSDPEETQYFGPGTRLLVL.

The V and J genes are TRBV7-9 and TRBJ1-1; possibly TRBD1 for D (5 bases). The V end lost 5 bases, the J end lost 4 bases, and 20 bases lay between the germline ends. Germline CDR1 reads SEHNR; CDR2 reads FQNEAQ (reference sequence). The CDR3 extends over 16 amino acids. In DNA, the CDR3 is TGTGCCAGCAGCAAGCGGGGAGGGACCCTGGGCACTGAAGCTTTCTTT. Residues: CASSKRGGTLGTEAFF.

The rearrangement joins TRBV6-9 to TRBJ2-1; D unresolved. V was cut by 4 bases and J by 6 bases, with 22 bases left in between. This CDR3 has 17 residues. The germline V gene has CDR1 MNHGY and CDR2 SVAAGI. Here the CDR3 reads CASSSSSSGDIFNEQFF. CDR3 nucleotide sequence: TGTGCCAGCAGTTCCTCCTCGTCCGGTGATATATTCAATGAGCAGTTCTTC.

The J gene is TRBJ1-5, the V gene TRBV19; no firm D call. The CDR3 sequence is 17 residues long. The germline V gene has CDR1 LNHDA and CDR2 SQIVND (reference sequence). V lost 1 base, J lost 3 bases, and 16 bases lay in between. The CDR3 spells CASSIGFTGRVNQPQHF. Here the CDR3 DNA reads TGTGCCAGTAGTATAGGGTTTACGGGAAGGGTCAATCAGCCCCAGCATTTT.

V gene TRBV12-5 combines with J gene TRBJ2-3; D remains ambiguous. V shed 2 bases and J shed 2 bases, with 5 bases lying between them. Germline V gene sequence: CDR1 LGHNT, CDR2 FRNRAP. The CDR3 has 13 residues. The CDR3 nucleotides are TGTGCTAGTGGTTTGCAGAACACAGATACGCAGTATTTT. Its translation is CASGLQNTDTQYF.

The rearrangement links TRBV5-6 to TRBJ2-3; TRBD1 matches at 7 bases. This CDR3 has 16 amino acids. Germline CDR1 SGHDT, CDR2 YYEEEE. The J segment lost 0 bases and the V segment lost 0 bases, leaving 4 bases of the junction unmatched. The CDR3 nucleotides read TGTGCCAGCAGCTTGGTAGGACAGGAAAGCACAGATACGCAGTATTTT. Its protein is CASSLVGQESTDTQYF.

The CDR3 coding sequence is TGCGCCACCTCGGGACAGGGAAACAATGAGCAGTTCTTC. This encodes CATSGQGNNEQFF. The chain carries TRBV10-1 and TRBJ2-1; 9 bases agree with TRBD1. Germline CDR1 and CDR2: WNHNN and SYGVQD (reference sequence). The CDR3 consists of 13 residues. With 10 bases clipped from V and 5 bases from J, the junction kept 6 bases outside the gene matches.

V is TRBV2 and J is TRBJ2-2, with 12 nucleotides matching TRBD2. The CDR3 runs to 17 residues. The V gene's germline CDR1 is SNHLY and CDR2 FYNNEI. Trimming cost V 5 bases and J 6 bases; bases outside gene matches: 10. CDR3 protein: CASSKASGGAAAGELFF. The CDR3 DNA reads TGTGCCAGCAGTAAGGCTAGCGGGGGGGCGGCTGCCGGGGAGCTGTTTTTT.

V usage is TRBV5-1 and J usage is TRBJ2-3, with 7 bases lining up with TRBD1. CDR3 length: 15 amino acids. CDR1 is SGHRS and CDR2 is YFSETQ in the germline V gene. Losses at the gene ends were 0 bases for V and 0 bases for J; bases not matched to a gene: 1. The CDR3 is CASSLEGGSTDTQYF. In DNA, the CDR3 is TGCGCCAGCAGCTTGGAAGGGGGCAGCACAGATACGCAGTATTTT.

V gene TRBV5-1 combines with J gene TRBJ1-1; TRBD1 matches 7 bases. V trimming: 4 bases; J trimming: 0 bases; junction bases outside the gene matches: 6. Germline CDR1 reads SGHRS; CDR2 reads YFSETQ. This CDR3 has 15 residues. The CDR3 nucleotides are TGCGCCAGCAGCCCTCTTGGACAGGTGAACACTGAAGCTTTCTTT. It is translated as CASSPLGQVNTEAFF.

This rearrangement joins TRBV19 to TRBJ1-1, with D perhaps TRBD1 (5 bases). The CDR3 spans 13 residues. Germline V CDR1 and CDR2: LNHDA, SQIVND (reference sequence). V dropped 6 bases and J dropped 5 bases, with 13 bases sitting between them. The DNA of the CDR3 is TGTGCCAGTAGCTCAGGGATGTGGACTGAAGCTTTCTTT. Amino acids: CASSSGMWTEAFF.

The V and J genes are TRBV12-3 or TRBV12-4 and TRBJ2-1, with 12 bases that match TRBD2. This CDR3 is 13 amino acids long. Unmatched junction bases numbered 3, after V lost 11 bases and J lost 4 bases. The CDR3 loop reads CALGTSGYNEQFF. The CDR3 DNA reads as TGTGCCCTCGGGACTAGCGGGTACAATGAGCAGTTCTTC.